The 29 T cell receptor beta chains below come from one sample, sequenced in a study of cytomegalovirus exposure and HLA in healthy donors. The PCR was carried out with 60 Vbeta primers and 13 Jbeta primers. Clones were sequenced by immunoSEQ multiplex PCR, and TCRdb holds only the in-frame ones, with some missing. The repertoire holds roughly 150,000 clones, with more than 60% as singletons. Sequenced: PBMCs. These receptor sequences come from a man aged 25 to 40 in good health and CMV-seropositive.

The rearrangement links TRBV5-4 to TRBJ1-1, with D hard to call. The CDR3 has 14 residues. Germline V gives CDR1 SGHNT, CDR2 YYREEE (reference sequence). Trimming took off 3 bases at V and 3 bases at J, with 12 bases between the two ends. The CDR3 reads CASSSITAYTEAFF. The CDR3 nucleotides read TGTGCCAGCAGCTCAATAACAGCATACACTGAAGCTTTCTTT.

The chain is built from TRBV10-3 and TRBJ1-2; possibly TRBD1 for D (6 bases). Germline V gene sequence: CDR1 ENHRY, CDR2 SYGVKD. The CDR3 is 12 residues long. Trimming shortened V by 6 bases and J by 3 bases, and 8 bases separated the two germline ends. Here the CDR3 DNA reads TGTGCCATCAGCGCAGGGGACTATGGCTACACCTTC. The encoded protein is CAISAGDYGYTF.

This clone was observed a single time. V gene TRBV6-5 combines with J gene TRBJ2-5; no clear D gene. Trimming took 4 bases from V and 1 from J, leaving 13 bases between them. Looked up from germline, CDR1 is MNHEY and CDR2 is SVGAGI. The CDR3 has 15 amino acids. CDR3 in amino acids: CASSSSRAPQETQYF. Written as DNA, the CDR3 is TGTGCCAGCAGTTCCTCGCGCGCGCCCCAAGAGACCCAGTACTTC.

This chain connects TRBV2 to TRBJ2-2; 10 nucleotides align to TRBD1. Germline CDR1 reads SNHLY; CDR2 reads FYNNEI. The V gene end was trimmed by 7 bases and the J gene end by 8 bases; junction bases not matched to a gene: 7. This CDR3 comprises 14 residues. CDR3 bases: TGTGCCAGCAACGGACAGGGGGATTGGGGGGAGCTGTTTTTT. Protein sequence: CASNGQGDWGELFF.

The sample holds a few counts of this clone. The V and J genes are TRBV6-4 and TRBJ2-1, with 9 bases identical to TRBD1. Per germline, CDR1 MRHNA and CDR2 SNTAGT. The junction had 7 bases not matched to a gene; V was cut back by 2 bases and J by 8 bases. The CDR3 totals 15 residues. CDR3 nucleotide sequence: TGTGCCAGCAGTGACATAGGACAGGGGAGCGATGAGCAGTTCTTC. As protein: CASSDIGQGSDEQFF.

This clone was seen only a few times. The chain is built from TRBV18 and TRBJ2-7; D is perhaps TRBD1 (6 bases). Germline V gene lookup returns CDR1 KGHSH and CDR2 LQKENI. V dropped 3 bases and J dropped 5 bases, with 8 bases sitting between them. The CDR3 consists of 12 residues. The CDR3, as DNA: TGTGCCAGCTCACCTAGGGGGAACGAGCAGTACTTC. Protein product: CASSPRGNEQYF.

The chain has TRBV27 and TRBJ2-7, with 8 bases identical to TRBD2. With V trimmed by 8 bases and J by 4 bases, 16 bases remained unmatched. Germline loops: CDR1 MNHEY, CDR2 SMNVEV (reference sequence). The CDR3 runs 16 residues. CDR3 residues: CASGSYIAGLLYEQYF. CDR3 bases: TGTGCCAGCGGTTCCTATATAGCGGGACTACTATACGAGCAGTACTTC.

The rearrangement links TRBV27 to TRBJ1-2; tentatively, D is TRBD1 (5 bases). Germline V gene data show CDR1 as MNHEY and CDR2 as SMNVEV (reference sequence). This CDR3 comprises 15 residues. Deletions cut 6 bases from V and 1 base from J, with 15 bases between. The CDR3 sequence: CASRPLRALNYGYTF. CDR3 DNA: TGTGCCAGCAGGCCCCTCAGGGCCCTTAACTATGGCTACACCTTC.

This clone has only a few counts. The chain has TRBV7-3 and TRBJ2-6; 8 nucleotides line up with TRBD1. The CDR3 length is 17 residues. V was pared by 5 bases and J by 0 bases, with 6 bases of the junction left unmatched. Germline V CDR1 and CDR2: SGHTA, FQGTGA. This CDR3 is CASSRTGPSSGANVLTF. The CDR3 DNA is TGTGCCAGCAGCAGGACAGGGCCGAGCTCTGGGGCCAACGTCCTGACTTTC. Looking up the rest from reference TRBV7-3 and TRBJ2-6 gives the full variable domain: GAGVSQTPSNKVTEKGKYVELRCDPISGHTALYWYRQSLGQGPEFLIYFQGTGAADDSGLPNDRFFAVRPEGSVSTLKIQRTERGDSAVYLCASSRTGPSSGANVLTFGAGSRLTVL.

This sequence joins TRBV27 and TRBJ2-7; 7 bases map to TRBD2. Germline V lookup: CDR1 MNHEY, CDR2 SMNVEV (reference sequence). J gave up 6 bases and V 7 bases, and 12 bases lay outside the gene matches. The CDR3 totals 14 residues. The CDR3 DNA reads TGTGCCAGCACCCCCGGGTCGGGGGGAGGCGAGCAGTACTTC. Residues: CASTPGSGGGEQYF.

The rearrangement joins TRBV27 to TRBJ2-3, with D tentatively TRBD2 (6 bases). This CDR3 comprises 15 residues. From germline, CDR1 is MNHEY and CDR2 SMNVEV (reference sequence). Trimming took off 3 bases at V and 5 bases at J, with 15 bases between the two ends. The CDR3 region has the DNA TGTGCCAGCAGTTTCTCGTTTAGGGGAGGAGATACGCAGTATTTT. Amino acid sequence: CASSFSFRGGDTQYF.

This chain joins TRBV19 and TRBJ1-1; D is ambiguous. CDR3 length: 16 residues. Trimming stripped 3 bases from V and 3 bases from J, with 17 bases between. Germline V gene data show CDR1 as LNHDA and CDR2 as SQIVND (reference sequence). This chain's CDR3 is CASSIGPADLYTEAFF. CDR3 nucleotides: TGTGCCAGTAGTATTGGGCCGGCGGACTTGTACACTGAAGCTTTCTTT. The variable domain in full, with the rest retrieved from reference TRBV19 and TRBJ1-1, is DGGITQSPKYLFRKEGQNVTLSCEQNLNHDAMYWYRQDPGQGLRLIYYSQIVNDFQKGDIAEGYSVSREKKESFPLTVTSAQKNPTAFYLCASSIGPADLYTEAFFGQGTRLTVV.

The rearrangement links TRBV4-2 to TRBJ2-5; 7 nucleotides line up with TRBD1. The tail of the sequence fits TRBJ2-7 better, so the J call may be wrong. This CDR3 spans 14 amino acids. CDR1 and CDR2 (germline): LGHNA, YNFKEQ. The CDR3 loop is CASSSGGRTYEQYF. In DNA form, the CDR3 reads TGTGCCAGCAGCTCAGGGGGACGGACCTACGAGCAGTACTTC.

This chain links TRBV9 with TRBJ2-1; 9 bases fit TRBD2. J was trimmed by 7 bases and V by 4 bases; bases with no gene match: 15. This CDR3 comprises 17 residues. CDR1 and CDR2 from the germline V gene are SGDLS and YYNGEE. For the CDR3, the DNA is TGTGCCAGCAGCCCTCAAGGGTCCTTAGCGGGAGTTAATGAGCAGTTCTTC. Its translation is CASSPQGSLAGVNEQFF.

The chain couples TRBV6-1 to TRBJ2-5; 8 bases match TRBD1. In germline, CDR1 is MNHNS, CDR2 SASEGT. This CDR3 is built from 13 residues. The junction had 3 bases not matched to a gene; V was cut back by 6 bases and J by 3 bases. Here the CDR3 reads CASRETGEETQYF. The DNA for the CDR3 is TGTGCCAGCAGAGAGACAGGGGAAGAGACCCAGTACTTC.

There are a few counts of this clone. CDR3 DNA: TGTGCCAGCAGCCCCGATACTAGCGGCAACACCGGGGAGCTGTTTTTT. This encodes CASSPDTSGNTGELFF. V usage is TRBV9 and J usage is TRBJ2-2; 8 nucleotides align to TRBD2. The CDR3 totals 16 residues. CDR1 and CDR2 from the germline V gene are SGDLS and YYNGEE. Trimming cost V 4 bases and J 2 bases; bases outside gene matches: 7.

V and J are TRBV5-4 and TRBJ2-7; the D gene is possibly TRBD2 (5 bases). The CDR3 has 16 residues. Trimming left V 0 bases short and J 0 bases short, with 13 bases between. Germline CDR1 is SGHNT and CDR2 is YYREEE (reference sequence). This chain's CDR3 is CASSLEGGYSSYEQYF. CDR3 DNA sequence: TGTGCCAGCAGCTTGGAAGGCGGGTACAGCTCCTACGAGCAGTACTTC.

The V gene is TRBV5-4, the J gene TRBJ2-2; 9 nucleotides match TRBD2. The CDR3 loop spans 16 amino acids. The V gene end was trimmed by 3 bases and the J gene end by 3 bases; junction bases not matched to a gene: 6. Germline V gene lookup returns CDR1 SGHNT and CDR2 YYREEE (reference sequence). For the CDR3, the DNA is TGTGCCAGCAGCTACGGACTAGCGCGGGACACCGGGGAGCTGTTTTTT. As protein: CASSYGLARDTGELFF.

The chain recombines TRBV25-1 with TRBJ2-5; the D is unclear. Trimming removed 1 base at V and 3 bases at J, with 6 bases between. The CDR3 loop spans 13 amino acids. Germline CDR1 and CDR2: MGHDK and SYGVNS. In nucleotides, the CDR3 is TGTGCCAGCAGTGAATCCGCGGAAGAGACCCAGTACTTC. It codes for CASSESAEETQYF. Filled out from reference TRBV25-1 and TRBJ2-5, the complete variable domain reads EADIYQTPRYLVIGTGKKITLECSQTMGHDKMYWYQQDPGMELHLIHYSYGVNSTEKGDLSSESTVSRIRTEHFPLTLESARPSHTSQYLCASSESAEETQYFGPGTRLLVL.

The V call is TRBV7-3, the J call TRBJ2-2, with a weak D call TRBD1 (5 bases). V dropped 5 bases and J dropped 4 bases, with 14 bases sitting between them. The germline V gene encodes CDR1 SGHTA and CDR2 FQGTGA. This CDR3 comprises 15 residues. The CDR3 nucleotides read TGTGCCAGCAGCCCCTTCCAGGGTGGCACCGGGGAGCTGTTTTTT. Its protein is CASSPFQGGTGELFF.

This clone was seen a few times. The chain links TRBV6-1 to TRBJ2-1, with D possibly matching TRBD2 (6 bases). The germline CDR1 and CDR2 sequences are MNHNS and SASEGT. The V and J ends lost 6 bases and 5 bases respectively, with 11 bases between them. The CDR3 covers 13 residues. The CDR3 reads CASRATSNNEQFF. CDR3 coding DNA: TGTGCCAGCAGGGCTACTAGCAACAATGAGCAGTTCTTC.

V and J are TRBV12-5 and TRBJ1-1; no clear D gene. Germline V gene sequence: CDR1 LGHNT, CDR2 FRNRAP. Between the trimmed V and J ends, which lost 0 bases and 4 bases, there was a span of 12 bases. This CDR3 has 15 residues. The CDR3 nucleotides read TGTGCTAGTGGTTTGGTGGTGACACAACGCACTGAAGCTTTCTTT. It translates to CASGLVVTQRTEAFF.

The table lists this clone with a count of one. The chain recombines TRBV18 with TRBJ1-1, with a tentative D call TRBD1 (5 bases). In germline, CDR1 is KGHSH, CDR2 LQKENI. V was trimmed by 3 bases and J by 1 base, leaving 12 bases between them. The CDR3 totals 15 residues. CDR3 sequence: CASSPEFGGNTEAFF. The CDR3 DNA is TGTGCCAGCTCACCTGAGTTCGGGGGGAACACTGAAGCTTTCTTT.

This rearrangement joins TRBV6-5 to TRBJ1-5, with unresolved D. Per the germline V gene, CDR1 is MNHEY and CDR2 is SVGAGI. V dropped 0 bases and J dropped 6 bases, with 6 bases sitting between them. The CDR3 extends over 13 amino acids. The chain's CDR3 is CASSYSRGQPQHF. CDR3 DNA: TGTGCCAGCAGTTACTCCCGGGGTCAGCCCCAGCATTTT.

V is TRBV29-1 and J is TRBJ2-3; no reliable D call. Trimming removed 7 bases from V and 2 bases from J, with 16 bases in between. The CDR3 loop spans 14 amino acids. The germline CDR1 and CDR2 sequences are SQVTM and ANQGSEA. CDR3 amino acids: CSAILFLSTDTQYF. As DNA, the CDR3 is TGCAGCGCTATTCTGTTCTTGTCCACAGATACGCAGTATTTT.

This clone was counted between two and nine times. The chain links TRBV21-1 to TRBJ2-4; the DNA was not used to check the table's D call, TRBD2. TRBV21-1 counts as a pseudogene. The CDR3 spans 17 residues. The CDR3 sequence is CASSKDWTSGRLHIQYF. The DNA of the CDR3 is TGTGCCAGCAGCAAGGATTGGACTAGCGGGAGACTTCACATTCAGTACTTC.

This sequence joins TRBV10-1 and TRBJ2-2; 7 nucleotides agree with TRBD1. In germline, CDR1 is WNHNN, CDR2 SYGVQD (reference sequence). The CDR3 covers 14 residues. The junction had 7 bases not matched to a gene; V was cut back by 6 bases and J by 6 bases. The CDR3 here is CASSKTGVAGELFF. In nucleotides, the CDR3 is TGCGCCAGCAGCAAAACAGGGGTGGCCGGGGAGCTGTTTTTT.

The chain joins TRBV5-4 to TRBJ2-7; TRBD1 might be the D (6 bases). The CDR3 covers 14 residues. With 3 bases removed from V and 3 bases from J, the gap between germline ends came to 13 bases. Germline V lookup: CDR1 SGHNT, CDR2 YYREEE (reference sequence). The CDR3 DNA reads TGTGCCAGCAGCTCGCAGGGGTCCCTCTACGAGCAGTACTTC. Translating gives CASSSQGSLYEQYF.

The chain employs TRBV6-1 and TRBJ2-7; 10 positions agree with TRBD1. CDR1 is MNHNS, CDR2 SASEGT, per germline. The CDR3 is 14 residues long. V lost 6 bases, J lost 2 bases, and 4 bases stayed unmatched. For the CDR3, the DNA is TGTGCCAGCAGCTACGGACAGGGGGCCTACGAGCAGTACTTC. Translation: CASSYGQGAYEQYF.